This TCR beta chain was captured in a study of blood T cells in healthy people across ages (dated by TCRdb to 2015 to 2017). About the full investigation: In model experiments, roughly one uniquely barcoded TCR beta cDNA molecule per two T cells was captured by template switching. The study measured age-related changes in TCR beta repertoire diversity using deep sequencing normalized with unique cDNA molecular identifiers. The study analyzed two additional independent replicas of 1 million unique cDNA reads from the same blood draw for two donors, one aged 18 to 29 and one aged 80 or older. Donors were grouped into four age groups: young (average about 15 years), middle-aged (roughly 40), aged (around 60) and long-lived (around 80).

The donors were about 40 Caucasian individuals from Russia, aged 6 to 90 years, who were systemically healthy. Ten milliliters of peripheral blood were drawn from each donor into EDTA-treated Vacutainer tubes. Ficoll-Paque density-gradient centrifugation was used to isolate PBMCs, with at least 7 million per sample. Trizol reagent was used to extract total RNA from PBMCs, with at least 6 micrograms per sample. Naive CD45RAhigh/CD27high T cell percentages were measured by flow cytometry on a PBMC aliquot from every donor. What the authors observed across the whole study: Observed TCR beta diversity correlated strongly with the percentage of naive T cells measured by flow cytometry. Estimates of total diversity based on one million sequenced T cells were considered lower bounds and underestimates. Because profiling used bulk unsorted PBMCs, naive and antigen-experienced compartments could not be compared conclusively. The long-lived group showed more naive CD4+ T cells, fewer expanded clones and increased TCR diversity than the aged group, suggesting age selection. The CMV infection status of donors was not known, potentially confounding age-related changes in expanded clonotypes. Observed TCR beta diversity per million T cells fell roughly linearly with age, and a significant reduction was already apparent by age around 40.

Library generation was performed with 5' RACE. Reads for this sample came from an Illumina HiSeq 2500. A second 7 to 11 cycle PCR used a sample-barcoded 5' primer and a J-beta primer mix. A unique molecular identifier was introduced onto each TCR beta cDNA molecule by a template-switch 5' adaptor carrying 12 random nucleotides. At least 2.5 million CDR3-containing paired-end reads were obtained from each sample. First-strand cDNA synthesis was performed from all RNA using the Mint cDNA synthesis kit, with priming by a TRBC-specific oligonucleotide. Following uracil-DNA glycosylase treatment, a first 18-cycle PCR with universal primers M1SS and BC2_uni_R was performed on all cDNA. The study's own analysis went as follows. For normalization, 1 million high-quality reads were randomly selected from each sample, with every read carrying a distinct molecular identifier. Reads sharing molecular identifiers were discarded rather than binned into consensus sequences. MiTCR, with a Q25 quality threshold and the strictest error-elimination algorithm, was used for CDR3 identification, clonotype clustering and error correction. A nonparametric unseen species model with Euler transformation was used to estimate a lower bound on total TCR beta diversity. TCRdb reprocessed the public reads (quality trimming at Q25 with fastp, clone calling with MiXCR) and kept in-frame beta chains. Records with the same CDR3 protein are collapsed into one entry carrying the most frequent genes and DNA. TCRdb's processing, not the authors' own work, is the source of the V and J calls. This sample has roughly 1,100,000 distinct CDR3 sequences in its table, and 20% to 25% of those were observed once. The ten most abundant clones make up around 0.75% of the sample.

To note about this clonotype: There is no known antigen for this receptor. No base quality information exists; no much larger clone differs at one position.

Looking up the germline V gene (reference sequence) yields CDR1 DFQATT and CDR2 SNEGSKA. V and J are trimmed by 5 bases and 9 bases, and the gene matches miss 4 bases of the junction. The CDR3 has 13 amino acids, counting the end cysteine and phenylalanine. The kept DNA is CDR3 alone, 39 bases in frame from the first base. This sample was also put to use in a study of T cells of mothers and their children. Looking at the second paper: Donors were nine systemically healthy Caucasian individuals: three mothers and their six children. cDNA synthesis used all of the extracted RNA, with roughly 1.5 ug of RNA in each 15 ul reaction. In the second PCR, the M1S primer introduced both the sample barcodes and 2-4 random nucleotides. Over 9.5 million TCR beta CDR3 reads were obtained for each mother, and 2.5 million to 3.5 million reads were obtained for each child. Thymic selection shapes the output of TCR recombination in a similar way in related and unrelated pairs, and inherited differences have a minor effect. Normalized repertoire overlap in related mother-child pairs was always slightly higher than in unrelated mother-child pairs, but the difference was never significant. With a sensitivity of about 100 clones per million clonotypes, no persistent microchimeric T cell clones were detected. The study used deep NGS to compare TCR beta repertoires of mothers and children, seeking features distinguishing related mother-child pairs from unrelated individuals. Mothers averaged approximately 41 +/- 4 years of age and children averaged roughly 12 +/- 4 years. Libraries were sequenced on Illumina HiSeq 2000 with 100+100 nt paired-end reads after adapter ligation with NEBNext reagents. To prevent cross-contamination, the mother and child libraries were prepared one month apart and sequenced in separate runs. Between roughly 450,000 and 2,000,000 distinct TCR beta clonotypes were identified per donor. Naive TCR beta clonotypes were estimated from low-frequency clonotypes matched to each donor's FACS-determined naive share, without sorting.

The sequence links TRBV20-1 to TRBJ2-1; 13 nucleotides in the junction match TRBD2. The receptor was derived from a girl aged 2 to 9 in good health. Sequenced material: blood. The sequence in DNA is TGCAGTGCTCCAACTAGCGGGAGGGTTGAGCAGTTCTTC. It codes for CSAPTSGRVEQFF.